A selection of T cell receptor beta chains follows, all from one sample in a study of Graves' ophthalmopathy and Graves' hyperthyroidism. TCRdb called the multiplex PCR reads again in MiXCR, with one record for every CDR3 protein. Of roughly 220,000 distinct CDR3 sequences in the sample, less than 55% were seen once. The sample taken for sequencing was peripheral blood. Every receptor here comes from an adult man with Graves' ophthalmopathy. Both conserved end residues are part of each CDR3. D genes are given only for firm matches. Expanded clones get a size class; other rows say once, few or many, or leave the size out.

cdr3_length	d_call	clone_size	j_call	v_call	cdr3_nt	cdr3_aa
13	.	few	TRBJ1-4	TRBV28	TGTGCCAGCAGTAGACAAGTGGGCGAAAAACTGTTTTTT	CASSRQVGEKLFF
14	TRBD1	.	TRBJ2-2	TRBV6-2/TRBV6-3	TGTGCCAGCACCAGGGACAGGGTACACGGGGAGCTGTTTTTT	CASTRDRVHGELFF
14	.	few	TRBJ2-7	TRBV7-9	TGTGCCAGCAGCTTAGGCCTAGCGCTCTACGAGCAGTACTTC	CASSLGLALYEQYF
14	TRBD2	.	TRBJ2-7	TRBV7-3	TGTGCCAGCAGCTTCGGGACTAGCGGGGACGAGCAGTACTTC	CASSFGTSGDEQYF
15	TRBD2	once	TRBJ2-7	TRBV9	TGTGCCAGCAGCCCGCCGTCTAGCGGGACCTACGAGCAGTACTTC	CASSPPSSGTYEQYF
15	.	.	TRBJ2-5	TRBV7-3	TGTGCCAGCAGCTTGGCAGTGACGTGCCAAGAGACCCAGTACTTC	CASSLAVTCQETQYF
15	TRBD1	.	TRBJ1-5	TRBV24-1	TGTGCCACCAGTTACGGGACAGGGGGCGATCAGCCCCAGCATTTT	CATSYGTGGDQPQHF
14	.	once	TRBJ2-5	TRBV5-4	TGTGTCGCTAAAAGGGCCAGCCGAGAAGAGACCCAGTACTTC	CVAKRASREETQYF
14	TRBD1	many	TRBJ1-2	TRBV29-1	TGCAGCGTCTTCGGACAGGGGGCATGGTATGGCTACACCTTC	CSVFGQGAWYGYTF
17	TRBD1	.	TRBJ1-3	TRBV5-1	TGCGCCAGCAGCGAGGGGACAGGGTTCCTCTCTGGAAACACCATATATTTT	CASSEGTGFLSGNTIYF
15	TRBD2	few	TRBJ2-5	TRBV20-1	TGCAGTGCTACTAGGACTAGCTCTTCCCAAGAGACCCAGTACTTC	CSATRTSSSQETQYF
16	TRBD1	.	TRBJ2-3	TRBV24-1	TGTGCCACCAGTGGGACAGGACCTTCAAGCACAGATACGCAGTATTTT	CATSGTGPSSTDTQYF
15	TRBD2	.	TRBJ2-7	TRBV20-1	TGCAGTGCTATAGATGGGAGCGGGGGGGCCTACGAGCAGTACTTC	CSAIDGSGGAYEQYF
14	TRBD1	.	TRBJ2-1	TRBV24-1	TGTGCCGCCAGTGGGACAGGGATCTACAATGAGCAGTTCTTC	CAASGTGIYNEQFF
14	TRBD1	few	TRBJ1-2	TRBV9	TGTGCCAGCAGCGTTTCCGACAGGGACTATGGCTACACCTTC	CASSVSDRDYGYTF
14	.	.	TRBJ1-2	TRBV2	TGTGCCAGCACTTCTTATGGGCCCGGGGATGGCTACACCTTC	CASTSYGPGDGYTF
16	TRBD1	many	TRBJ2-7	TRBV15	TGTGCCACCAGCAGAGATAAGGGACAGGGGCTCTACGAGCAGTACTTC	CATSRDKGQGLYEQYF
13	.	many	TRBJ1-5	TRBV12-3/TRBV12-4	TGTGCCAGCAGCCCCTCGGGCAATCAGCCCCAGCATTTT	CASSPSGNQPQHF
14	.	once	TRBJ2-5	TRBV20-1	TGCAGTGCTAGAGATCCGCGGCGGTCGGAGACCCAGTACTTC	CSARDPRRSETQYF
16	.	few	TRBJ2-5	TRBV24-1	TGTGCCACCAGTCGACCCCCCGATACGTACCAAGAGACCCAGTACTTC	CATSRPPDTYQETQYF
14	.	.	TRBJ1-2	TRBV5-1	TGCGCCAGCAGTAAGGGGGAAGGGAACTATGGCTACACCTTC	CASSKGEGNYGYTF
15	TRBD1	many	TRBJ1-5	TRBV10-2	TGCGCCAGTCGAACAGGGGGCACCTGGGGTCAGCCCCAGCATTTT	CASRTGGTWGQPQHF
14	TRBD1	.	TRBJ1-5	TRBV20-1	TGCAGTGCTAGTGGGGGACAGGCGTTTCAGCCCCAGCATTTT	CSASGGQAFQPQHF
12	.	.	TRBJ1-3	TRBV6-1	TGTGCCAGCAGAGCGACTTTCGACACCATATATTTT	CASRATFDTIYF
15	.	.	TRBJ1-5	TRBV4-2	TGTGCCAGCAGCCAAGAGGTTGGGACACCCTCGCCCCAGCATTTT	CASSQEVGTPSPQHF
17	.	.	TRBJ2-5	TRBV11-2	TGTGCCAGCAGCCCCCAGGCGGCTACTCATGGGGCCCAGACCCAGTACTTC	CASSPQAATHGAQTQYF
15	.	few	TRBJ2-7	TRBV5-8	TGTGCCAGCAGCTTGGCCAGTGGGCGACCCTACGAGCAGTACTTC	CASSLASGRPYEQYF
15	TRBD1	few	TRBJ2-5	TRBV12-3/TRBV12-4	TGTGCCAGCAGTAGAGGACAGGGGGCGCGTGAGACCCAGTACTTC	CASSRGQGARETQYF
14	TRBD1	.	TRBJ1-2	TRBV29-1	TGCAGCGTTGCAGGCAGGGGGCTTAACTATGGCTACACCTTC	CSVAGRGLNYGYTF
12	TRBD2	.	TRBJ2-7	TRBV14	TGTGCCAGTAGGTCGGGGGGTAACGAGCAGTACTTC	CASRSGGNEQYF
14	.	few	TRBJ1-1	TRBV20-1	TGCAGTGCTAAGCGGGGGGGAGTGGACACTGAAGCTTTCTTT	CSAKRGGVDTEAFF
14	TRBD1	.	TRBJ2-7	TRBV10-2	TGTGCCAGCAGCCAAGTGGGGACAGTCTACGAGCAGTACTTC	CASSQVGTVYEQYF
15	TRBD2	.	TRBJ2-1	TRBV19	TGTGCCAGTGATCCTAGCGGGAGTTCCTACAATGAGCAGTTCTTC	CASDPSGSSYNEQFF
16	TRBD1	.	TRBJ1-1	TRBV20-1	TGCAGTGCTAGAGAAACGGGCAGGGGGGTTAACACTGAAGCTTTCTTT	CSARETGRGVNTEAFF
15	.	.	TRBJ1-2	TRBV13	TGTGCCAGCAGCTTAATGAGGGGTTCGAGCTATGGCTACACCTTC	CASSLMRGSSYGYTF
17	.	.	TRBJ1-5	TRBV10-3	TGTGCCAGCAGTTACTCGGGCAGGGGAAATCGGAATCAGCCCCAGCATTTT	CASSYSGRGNRNQPQHF
15	.	.	TRBJ2-2	TRBV10-3	TGTGCCATCAGCCCCGTCGGGGAGAACACCGGGGAGCTGTTTTTT	CAISPVGENTGELFF
14	.	.	TRBJ1-2	TRBV9	TGTGCCAGCAGCCTTACAGGTGCTAACTATGGCTACACCTTC	CASSLTGANYGYTF
15	TRBD2	many	TRBJ2-1	TRBV7-8	TGTGCCAGCAGCTTAGTTAGTAGCGGGAGGCATGAGCAGTTCTTC	CASSLVSSGRHEQFF
13	TRBD1	.	TRBJ1-1	TRBV6-5	TGTGCCAGCAGTTACTTACAGGGGGCTGACGCTTTCTTT	CASSYLQGADAFF
14	.	.	TRBJ1-5	TRBV4-1	TGCGCCAGCAGCCAAGATCAGGCGGCTCAGCCCCAGCATTTT	CASSQDQAAQPQHF
14	.	.	TRBJ2-7	TRBV15	TGTGCCACCAGCAAAGGGGCAGCGGACAATGAGCAGTACTTC	CATSKGAADNEQYF
12	.	many	TRBJ2-7	TRBV20-1	TGCAGTGCTCGCCGTTTCGCCTACGAGCAGTACTTC	CSARRFAYEQYF
15	TRBD2	few	TRBJ2-5	TRBV11-2	TGTGCCAGCAGTCCCCTGGCGGGGGGGTCAGAGACCCAGTACTTC	CASSPLAGGSETQYF
15	.	.	TRBJ2-2	TRBV5-1	TGCGCCAGCAGCCGAGACCCGGCGGGCACCGGGGAGCTGTTTTTT	CASSRDPAGTGELFF
14	.	many	TRBJ1-2	TRBV29-1	TGCAGCGTTCCTGACAGCCGTTTAGGTGGTGGCTACACCTTC	CSVPDSRLGGGYTF
13	.	once	TRBJ1-5	TRBV5-4	TGTGCCAGCAGCGAAAGTCGAAATCAGCCCCAGCATTTT	CASSESRNQPQHF
16	.	.	TRBJ2-2	TRBV7-3	TGTGCCAGCAGCTTAAATCAGCTAGCTAACACCGGGGAGCTGTTTTTT	CASSLNQLANTGELFF
13	.	few	TRBJ1-1	TRBV12-3/TRBV12-4	TGTGCCAGCAGTACCCACCGGAACACTGAAGCTTTCTTT	CASSTHRNTEAFF
16	.	few	TRBJ2-7	TRBV5-4	TGTGCCAGCAGCTTAGGGGGGGCGACCTCAACCTACGAGCAGTACTTC	CASSLGGATSTYEQYF
13	.	few	TRBJ1-1	TRBV20-1	TGCAGTGGAAGGAGTCAGATGAACACTGAAGCTTTCTTT	CSGRSQMNTEAFF
14	.	.	TRBJ1-2	TRBV2	TGTGCCAGCAGTGAATTGGGGGCGATCTATGGCTACACCTTC	CASSELGAIYGYTF
13	.	once	TRBJ1-1	TRBV7-4	TGTGCCAGCAGCTTAGGGGGCAGTAGGAGGCCTTTCTTT	CASSLGGSRRPFF
12	.	.	TRBJ2-6	TRBV20-1	TGCAGTGCTCACCCTGGGGCCAACGTCCTGACTTTC	CSAHPGANVLTF
11	.	few	TRBJ1-1	TRBV7-9	TGTGCCAGCCGTACCGGGACTTCGGCTTTCTTT	CASRTGTSAFF
14	.	.	TRBJ2-5	TRBV10-3	TGTGCCATCAGTGCGGAAGGGATCCAAGAGACCCAGTACTTC	CAISAEGIQETQYF
14	.	.	TRBJ2-1	TRBV9	TGTGCCAGCAGCGTAGATCCGGTAAACAATGAGCAGTTCTTC	CASSVDPVNNEQFF
15	.	.	TRBJ2-5	TRBV12-3/TRBV12-4	TGTGCCAGCAGTTTAGGAGGACGTAAACAAGAGACCCAGTACTTC	CASSLGGRKQETQYF
16	.	.	TRBJ1-1	TRBV5-6	TGTGCCAGCAGCTTGAGCCAACGGCGTCTGAACACTGAAGCTTTCTTT	CASSLSQRRLNTEAFF